A selection of T cell receptor beta chains follows, all from one sample in a study of blood T cell repertoires in COVID-19. Profiling relied on immunoSEQ multiplex PCR, and the TCRdb table lists in-frame clones only, not all of them. The sample includes under 300,000 clones, 70% to 90% of them seen just once. The sequencing sample was made of peripheral blood. Source of these receptors: a woman aged 70 to 79 with acute or convalescent COVID-19. The CDR3 runs from the conserved cysteine through the conserved F or W. D genes are given only for firm matches. Size is stated for part of the rows, as once, few or many counts, or as a class when the clone is expanded.

>.|TRBJ1-5|TRBV28|14|.
TGTGCCAGCAGGGTCGGCGGGATCCATCAGCCCCAGCATTTT
CASRVGGIHQPQHF
>.|TRBJ2-1|TRBV11-3|14|TRBD1
TGTGCCAGCAGCTCTTCGGGACAGGGGAGCGAGCAGTTCTTC
CASSSSGQGSEQFF
>.|TRBJ1-1|TRBV12-3/TRBV12-4|12|.
TGTGCCAGCAGTTTACAGGGCCCTCAAGCTTTCTTT
CASSLQGPQAFF
>once|TRBJ2-3|TRBV11-2|15|.
TGTGCCAGCAGCCGACAGAATTCGGCCACAGATACGCAGTATTTT
CASSRQNSATDTQYF
>.|TRBJ1-4|TRBV18|16|.
TGTGCCAGCTCACCGGCTCGACCCGGGACTAATGAAAAACTGTTTTTT
CASSPARPGTNEKLFF
>.|TRBJ2-3|TRBV6-4|15|TRBD2
TGTGCCAGCAGCCTACTAGCGGGGATTGGAGATACGCAGTATTTT
CASSLLAGIGDTQYF
>.|TRBJ2-2|TRBV7-2|18|TRBD2
TGTGCCAGCAGCTTAAGGCCTCCGCGGGGGGGCATAGCCGGGGAGCTGTTTTTT
CASSLRPPRGGIAGELFF
>once|TRBJ2-5|TRBV14|12|.
TGTGCCAGCAGGCGAAGTGGAGAGACCCAGTACTTC
CASRRSGETQYF
>.|TRBJ2-1|TRBV3-1/TRBV3-2|15|TRBD2
TGTGCCAGCAGCCATAGCGGGGGCCGCTACAATGAGCAGTTCTTC
CASSHSGGRYNEQFF
>.|TRBJ1-1|TRBV4-1|14|.
TGCGCCAGCAGCCAAGGGGCAGGGGTAACTGAAGCTTTCTTT
CASSQGAGVTEAFF
>few|TRBJ1-6|TRBV7-8|15|.
TGTGCCAGCAGCTTAGAGGGCAGGGTAAATTCACCCCTCCACTTT
CASSLEGRVNSPLHF
>.|TRBJ1-2|TRBV3-1/TRBV3-2|14|.
TGTGCCAGCAGCCAGATCCGGGGGAACTATGGCTACACCTTC
CASSQIRGNYGYTF
>.|TRBJ1-2|TRBV6-6|16|TRBD1
TGTGCCAGCAGTTACTCGCACCAGGGGGCTAACTATGGCTACACCTTC
CASSYSHQGANYGYTF
>.|TRBJ2-2|TRBV4-2|15|TRBD1
TGTGCCAGCAGCCAAGTTGAGGGGGCTGACGGGGAGCTGTTTTTT
CASSQVEGADGELFF
>once|TRBJ2-2|TRBV27|13|.
TGTGCCAGCAGGCGCCCGGGGACCGGGGAGCTGTTTTTT
CASRRPGTGELFF
>few|TRBJ1-5|TRBV6-5|13|.
TGTGCCAGCACCGAGGGGGGGAATCAGCCCCAGCATTTT
CASTEGGNQPQHF
>.|TRBJ2-3|TRBV2|14|TRBD2
TGTGCCAGCAGGGCGGGGGGGCAGTCCAATACGCAGTATTTT
CASRAGGQSNTQYF
>.|TRBJ1-2|TRBV12-3/TRBV12-4|13|.
TGTGCCAGCAGTCCGTCGGGTAGCTATGGCTACACCTTC
CASSPSGSYGYTF
>.|TRBJ1-1|TRBV2|11|.
TGTGCCAGCAGTGTCCTAAGTGAAGCTTTCTTT
CASSVLSEAFF
>.|TRBJ1-2|TRBV18|14|TRBD1
TGTGCCAGCTCACCTTCGACAGGGGACTATGGCTACACCTTC
CASSPSTGDYGYTF
>.|TRBJ2-3|TRBV24-1|17|TRBD2
TGTGCCACCAGTGACCAGGGACTAGCGGCTAGCACAGATACGCAGTATTTT
CATSDQGLAASTDTQYF
>.|TRBJ2-3|TRBV2|14|.
TGTGCCAGCAGTGAAGCGGGGGGGCGGGCAACGCAGTATTTT
CASSEAGGRATQYF
>once|TRBJ2-7|TRBV6-5|13|TRBD2
TGTGCCAGCAGGGGGCTAGCGGGGGACGAGCAGTACTTC
CASRGLAGDEQYF
>.|TRBJ1-1|TRBV18|15|.
TGTGCCAGCTCACCGGGGCAACTCTCCGGGAGTGAAGCTTTCTTT
CASSPGQLSGSEAFF
>.|TRBJ1-5|TRBV24-1|13|.
TGTGCCACCAGTGACTCGACTCATCAGCCCCAGCATTTT
CATSDSTHQPQHF
>.|TRBJ1-6|TRBV10-2|14|.
TGCGCCAGCAGTGATGTGGATGCAGCGGCTCCCCTCCACTTT
CASSDVDAAAPLHF
>.|TRBJ1-1|TRBV2|13|TRBD1
TGTGCCAGCGGGCGACAGGGGTTGGCTGAAGCTTTCTTT
CASGRQGLAEAFF
>.|TRBJ2-1|TRBV3-1/TRBV3-2|14|TRBD2
TGTGCCAGCAGCCAAGAGGGGGGGACTGCCACCGGGTTCTTC
CASSQEGGTATGFF
>.|TRBJ1-1|TRBV7-9|14|.
TGTGCCAGCAGCCGGGACAACTGGGGCACTGAAGCTTTCTTT
CASSRDNWGTEAFF
>.|TRBJ2-5|TRBV24-1|16|TRBD1
TGTGCCACCAGTGAAAGGGGGCCCAGGTACCAAGAGACCCAGTACTTC
CATSERGPRYQETQYF
>.|TRBJ2-5|TRBV18|13|.
TGTGCCAGCTCACCGGGAGGGGGAGAGACCCAGTACTTC
CASSPGGGETQYF
>.|TRBJ2-1|TRBV27|15|.
TGTGCCAGCAGTTTAGACCGTCGCGGTTACAATGAGCAGTTCTTC
CASSLDRRGYNEQFF
>.|TRBJ2-5|TRBV30|16|.
TGTGCCTGGAGTGTAGGTCCCACTCGCGGGGCGGAGACCCAGTACTTC
CAWSVGPTRGAETQYF
>.|TRBJ2-2|TRBV10-3|13|TRBD2
TGTGCCACGTCCCGGGGGGACACCGGGGAGCTGTTTTTT
CATSRGDTGELFF
>.|TRBJ1-3|TRBV2|18|.
TGTGCCAGCAGTGTGCCAGGGGATCTGGGACCGAGTGGAAACACCATATATTTT
CASSVPGDLGPSGNTIYF
>.|TRBJ1-1|TRBV20-1|12|.
TGCAGTGCTAGTAGAAGTAGTCCTGAAGCTTTCTTT
CSASRSSPEAFF
>.|TRBJ1-6|TRBV3-1/TRBV3-2|15|.
TGTGCCAGCAGCCAGAGAGAACAGAGAGGGTCACCCCTCCACTTT
CASSQREQRGSPLHF
>.|TRBJ2-5|TRBV12-5|13|TRBD1
TGTGCTAGTGGGGGACAGTACCAAGAGACCCAGTACTTC
CASGGQYQETQYF
>.|TRBJ1-5|TRBV18|14|TRBD1
TGTGCCAGCTCATTGGGACAGGGAGGTCAGCCCCAGCATTTT
CASSLGQGGQPQHF
>.|TRBJ1-3|TRBV5-1|15|TRBD1
TGCGCCAGCAGCGAAGGGACAGGCGGTAGGAACACCATATATTTT
CASSEGTGGRNTIYF
>.|TRBJ1-2|TRBV5-4|15|TRBD1
TGTGCCAGCAGCTTGAACGCCAGGGGGCGGGAGAGGTACACCTTC
CASSLNARGRERYTF
>.|TRBJ1-1|TRBV5-1|14|.
TGCGCCAGCAGCCCGGACACAGGGAAAACTGAAGCTTTCTTT
CASSPDTGKTEAFF
>.|TRBJ1-2|TRBV19|16|.
TGTGCCAGTAGTATCCAAGTGGCCAGGGCTAACTATGGCTACACCTTC
CASSIQVARANYGYTF
>.|TRBJ2-2|TRBV19|15|.
TGTGCCAGTAGCCTTACAGGGTTGGCTTCCGGGGAGCTGTTTTTT
CASSLTGLASGELFF
>.|TRBJ1-1|TRBV14|13|.
TGTGCCAGCAGCCAAGTCTTAGCCACCGGTATGATCTTT
CASSQVLATGMIF
>.|TRBJ1-1|TRBV5-8|15|TRBD1
TGTGCCAGCAGCTTGAAAGGGACAGTGAACACTGAAGCTTTCTTT
CASSLKGTVNTEAFF
>.|TRBJ2-2|TRBV20-1|13|TRBD2
TGCAGTGCTAGTGCGCGGGGGGGACGGGAGCTGTTTTTT
CSASARGGRELFF
>.|TRBJ1-3|TRBV4-1|15|.
TGCGCCAGCAGCCAAGGCAGGGTCACTGGAAACACCATATATTTT
CASSQGRVTGNTIYF
>.|TRBJ1-2|TRBV25-1|17|TRBD1
TGTGCCAGCAGTGAATCCGGGACAGGGGGCTTCCGGTATGGCTACACCTTC
CASSESGTGGFRYGYTF
>.|TRBJ1-1|TRBV21-1|15|.
TGTGCCAGCAGCAAAATGGGCGAATCGAACACTGAAGCTTTCTTT
CASSKMGESNTEAFF
>.|TRBJ2-3|TRBV5-1|15|TRBD1
TGCGCCAGCAGCTCCCTGACAGGGGCGGCAGATACGCAGTATTTT
CASSSLTGAADTQYF
>.|TRBJ1-3|TRBV5-6|14|.
TGTGCCAGCAGCTTGGTCGGTCAGGCATACACCATATATTTT
CASSLVGQAYTIYF
>few|TRBJ1-1|TRBV29-1|13|.
TGCAGCGTTAGCGTAGTCGGAGCCACTGAAGCTTTCTTT
CSVSVVGATEAFF
>.|TRBJ1-1|TRBV5-1|17|TRBD1
TGCGCCAGCTACTCTAGGGGATCCACAGGGGGGAACACTGAAGCTTTCTTT
CASYSRGSTGGNTEAFF